This T cell receptor beta chain stems from a study of shared clonotypes between healthy human individuals. Study as a whole: Per-donor plates numbered three CD4 naive, three CD4 memory, two CD8 naive and one CD8 memory. General study results and limits: Naive subsets usually exceeded memory subsets in estimated richness. Generation of non-shared clonotypes was less probable than generation of clonotypes shared by all four donors.

V was shortened by 1 base and J by 0 bases, with 13 bases between the two germline ends. The CDR3 runs 17 residues. As for this clone: What it binds is not known.

Sorted-subset replicate PCRs used roughly 210 ng of genomic DNA. This amount corresponded to approximately 30,000 T cell genomes. This table comes from immunoSEQ multiplex PCR, and its TCRdb copy is limited to in-frame clones, with some not included. The profile shows more than 2 million clones, roughly 95% of them singletons. Terminally differentiated effector memory CD45RA+ cells were left out of the naive CD8 fraction, which was CD45RO-negative and positively selected for CCR7. The sequence was obtained from a man between 18 and 29 years old in good health. The chain carries TRBV5-3 and TRBJ1-4, with D uncertain. TRBV5-3 is flagged as an ORF with uncertain function. The sample taken for sequencing was naive CD8+ T cells sorted from blood. The CDR3 reads CARSLHFEVATNEKLFF. CDR3 coding DNA: TGTGCCAGAAGCTTGCACTTTGAAGTTGCAACTAATGAAAAACTGTTTTTT.